This T cell receptor beta chain was sequenced during a study of cytomegalovirus exposure and HLA in healthy donors listed by TCRdb under 2017. Context from the whole study: According to an earlier analysis of several hundred of the donors, some 180 million T cells yielded approximately 120 million unique TCR beta sequences and around 300 Gb of sequence data. Roughly 300 gigabases of sequencing data and around 85 million unique TCR sequences made up an early release that covered approximately 700 HLA-typed donors. Among the roughly 400 genotyped donors, around 81% belonged to the genetic ancestry cluster associated with self-reported Caucasian donors. The study aimed to test whether signatures of past pathogen exposure could be identified by cataloging public T cell receptors. Using immunosequencing, the study profiled T cell repertoires from about 620 subjects and related those repertoires to cytomegalovirus serostatus. Along with the approximately 700-subject first cohort, a separate validation cohort of over a hundred different subjects was used. To predict cytomegalovirus infection status, the study brought together high-throughput TCR immunosequencing, statistical association of individual TCRs with disease status, and machine learning. A later analysis re-examined previously published TCR beta repertoires from roughly 720 donors and added high-resolution HLA genotyping to investigate patterns of TCR occurrence. Rather than using new phenotypic data, the later analysis identified candidate immune exposures from TCR beta sequences and from how often those sequences occurred across donors. In an earlier analysis of 500 to 650 of the donors, high-throughput TCR beta sequencing was used to judge whether each TCR beta V gene segment behaved as functional or pseudogenic. Donor age, sex, ethnicity and CMV serostatus were compiled alongside the repertoire data. In a later genetic analysis, genome-wide SNP genotypes for about three fifths of the 666 donors were used, and that subset was treated as a discovery cohort. Every repertoire in the discovery cohort had been generated on one and the same sequencing platform. HLA typing covered class I and class II loci at four-digit resolution. Typing coverage differed by locus: A, B, C, DRB1 and DQB1 were typed in roughly 620-640 donors, DQA1 in 522, DPA1 in 600 to 610, and DPB1 in around 490. Five DR-DQ haplotypes were handled as single units for association and clustering, since linkage in the cohort was strong. Among some 400 genotyped donors of the cohort, an average of about 240,000 unique TCR beta nucleotide sequences was sequenced per donor, of which about 18% were non-productive. Paper-wide results and their limitations: A further reported finding was that TCR beta sequences accurately predicted the HLA-A and HLA-B alleles for most subjects in the first cohort. Roughly uniform sequencing depth across donors was assumed in presence/absence analyses, although this assumption may not hold. In an earlier analysis of about 550 of the donors, most TCR beta V segments were observed in productive rearrangements about 87% or about 30% of the time, broadly matching IMGT annotations. Only TCR beta chains were sequenced in this cohort, and the absence of alpha or paired-chain data limited detectable features. A later genetic analysis associated a missense DCLRE1C variant with V-gene and J-gene trimming of TCR beta chains, and an independent cohort replicated the association. A total of fewer than 200 TCR beta chains were listed by the study as associated with cytomegalovirus. Strong co-occurrence of HLA alleles, especially DR and DQ, made assigning TCR associations to individual alleles difficult. A later analysis found that most CMV-associated TCR beta chains appeared HLA-restricted, with HLA associations seemingly driven largely by CMV exposure. Around 16 rarely observed V segments, including chromosome 9 orphons, were excluded from the earlier analysis of a few hundred of the donors because counts were too low. The only immune exposure information available for the cohort was CMV serostatus. According to a later genetic analysis, donors in an Asian-associated ancestry cluster had fewer N-insertions in productive TCRs than the approximately 670-donor mean. At a false discovery rate of 0.05, a later analysis linked under 20,000 TCR beta sequences to specific HLA alleles. Several of the top co-occurrence clusters appeared to be linked to parvovirus B19, influenza, CMV and Epstein-Barr virus, according to a later analysis. In a later analysis, TCR association rates were found to vary across HLA loci, with the most associated TCRs seen for DRB1 alleles and the fewest for HLA-C alleles. In a later analysis, HLA-associated TCR beta chains showed more clonal expansion and lower generation probabilities than non-associated chains that were equally common. HLA typing was unavailable for some donors at each locus, so association tests used only the typed subset. Cytomegalovirus status was reported to be diagnosed by the classifier with high specificity and sensitivity in both the original and validation cohorts. According to the authors, the approach could potentially be generalized to other disease states and immunological phenotypes. The sequencing pipeline was judged likely to have produced a cluster of highly shared sequence variants as a technical artifact. In vitro tests confirmed that a few of the cytomegalovirus-associated TCR beta chains recognize cytomegalovirus antigens. While some public TCRs were present in many individuals, most TCR sequences turned up only very rarely across donors. Linkage disequilibrium might explain the correlated functional status among segregating V segments, but an unknown experimental factor could not be excluded.

In total, 500 to 700 healthy bone marrow donors made up the cohort. Cohort members were all nominally healthy when sampled, although unrecorded immune exposures were likely present. The donor was CMV seronegative and belonged to the group of more than 300 seronegative cohort members. Each donor provided a peripheral blood sample, and peripheral blood mononuclear cells were used for TCR beta sequencing. Genomic DNA was extracted from the blood cell samples with the Qiagen DNeasy Blood Extraction Kit. Library construction relied on the immunoSEQ multiplex PCR assay. For the multiplex PCR, a mixture combining 60 forward primers for TCR Vbeta segments and 13 reverse primers for TCR Jbeta segments was used. A multiplex PCR assay on genomic DNA amplified the CDR3 region of rearranged TCR beta genes. The amplified TCR beta libraries were sequenced on the Illumina HiSeq System as 87-base-pair reads. Per the authors' processing: A later analysis tallied tens of millions of unique TCR beta chains across the 550 to 850 repertoires, and approximately 12 million of those chains were shared by two or more donors. A nearest-neighbor algorithm error-corrected the raw reads and collapsed the reads into unique sequences, merging closely related sequences to remove PCR and sequencing errors. V, D and J gene segments were assigned by aligning CDR3 sequences to IMGT reference sequences. Each retained sequence needed at least a six-nucleotide match to both a V gene segment and a J gene segment. Rearrangements were called productive when the CDR3 lacked stop codons and stayed in frame with V and J; all others were non-productive. CDR3 was defined by IMGT convention, running from the second conserved V-encoded cysteine to the conserved J-encoded phenylalanine. The earlier analysis of about 590 of the donors excluded sequences that lacked an unambiguous match to a single V gene segment. In an earlier analysis of 450 to 750 of the donors, a V segment was called functional when productive rearrangements were above 56.7%, and segregating when the standard deviation between donors exceeded 5%. A statistical classification framework was built for diagnosing cytomegalovirus status from the catalog of TCR beta chain sequences. A later analysis assigned V and J genes by comparing TCR nucleotide sequences with IMGT/GENE-DB human TR gene sequences. A later analysis assigned CDR3 sequences and most-parsimonious VDJ recombination scenarios with the TCRdist pipeline. A later analysis defined each TCR beta chain by its CDR3 amino acid sequence plus V-gene family, and excluded reads lacking a unique V-gene family. To address suspected cross-contamination and a sequencing artifact, a later analysis removed approximately 590 highly shared, low-generation-probability nucleotide sequences. A later analysis calculated a clonal expansion index for each public chain from normalized within-repertoire ranks of inferred template counts. Generation probabilities in a later analysis came from a VDJ recombination model fitted to out-of-frame rearrangements, and those results were checked against IGoR. In a later analysis, hypergeometric tests were used to score TCR-TCR, TCR-HLA and TCR-CMV co-occurrence, with a repertoire-size bias correction applied to TCR pairs. To estimate false discovery rates, a later analysis permuted the HLA or CMV assignments 20 times. In a later analysis, co-occurring TCRs were grouped using DBSCAN, and TCRdist sequence similarity was added for clustering within HLA-allele-positive subsets. Co-occurrence clustering excluded repertoires with fewer than 30,000 or more than 120,000 public chains, plus five with anomalous nucleotide sharing. As stored in TCRdb, this immuneACCESS dataset retains in-frame rearrangements with V and J assigned. A fraction of the clones does not appear; measured against another copy, unresolved V genes explain less than half of the discrepancy, and the remainder lacks a known reason. Clone size and the V and J calls come from that table; the DNA yielded D and trimming. Counted in this sample were approximately 140,000 clones; more than 60% of them appeared once. The top ten hold over 2.5% of the sample.

To note about this clone: Its antigen remains unidentified. One base away there is no much larger clone; base qualities are not given.

What was sequenced was PBMCs. The sequence came from a male donor in good health and CMV-seronegative.

The DNA sequence is given as TGTGCCAGCAGTTCCTGGCCCTTCACTGAAGCTTTCTTT. This codes for CASSSWPFTEAFF. The chain uses TRBV6-5 and TRBJ1-1, with the D gene uncertain. The CDR3 has 13 amino acids, counting the end cysteine and phenylalanine. The CDR3 DNA has 39 bases and is translated from base 1. V is shortened by 4 bases, J by 4 bases, and the region joining them spans 10 bases. Per the germline V gene, MNHEY is the CDR1 and SVGAGI is the CDR2.